This T cell receptor beta chain was profiled in a study of T cells after yellow fever vaccination. The wider study: SMART-Seq v4 Ultra Low Input prepared the low-cell-number fractions.

A remark on this clonotype: Its specificity is not known.

A process of 5'RACE template switching, which added a universal primer site and UMIs, was used to make TCR cDNA. TCRdb reanalysed the 5' RACE reads using MiXCR and keeps one entry per CDR3 protein. Of under 550,000 distinct CDR3 sequences in the sample, 20% to 25% were seen once. This CDR3 has 16 amino acids. V was clipped by 6 bases and J by 7 bases; unmatched bases: 9. Study conclusions and caveats: The secondary response was weaker but peaked faster, day 5 versus 15. Most primary-vaccination clones recurred post-booster (just under 98% CD4, more than 85% CD8).

The TCR sequence derives from a man aged 18 to 29 who received the YFV17D yellow fever vaccine. J is TRBJ2-1 and V is TRBV12-3 or TRBV12-4, with 13 bases matching TRBD2. The sample was PBMCs, taken 21 days after the first yellow fever vaccination. CDR3 DNA: TGTGCCAGCAGCCCCCCTAGGACTAGCGGGGGTAATGAGCAGTTCTTC. Its translation is CASSPPRTSGGNEQFF.